This T cell receptor beta chain was captured in a study of blood T cell repertoires in COVID-19. At the level of the study: Some COVID-19 samples were acute and others convalescent; all came from the United States, Italy and Spain.

Trimming shortened V by 4 bases and J by 0 bases, and 14 bases separated the two germline ends. This CDR3 region has 16 residues. Looked up from germline, CDR1 is MNHEY and CDR2 is SMNVEV (reference sequence). In the authors' methods: It was from reference gene primer amplification that nucleated cell counts were estimated. The data were produced by immunoSEQ multiplex PCR, yet TCRdb's version contains in-frame clones alone and is incomplete. The V and J calls and clone size are taken from that table; D and trimming were inferred from the DNA. The data contain about 240,000 clones, roughly four fifths of them singletons.

Sequencing input: peripheral blood. The chain joins TRBV27 to TRBJ2-3; D unresolved. The receptor was isolated from a woman aged 55 to 70 with active or convalescent COVID-19. CDR3 amino acids: CASSSLSTTSTDTQYF. The DNA of the CDR3 is TGTGCCAGCAGTTCCCTGAGTACCACTAGCACAGATACGCAGTATTTT.